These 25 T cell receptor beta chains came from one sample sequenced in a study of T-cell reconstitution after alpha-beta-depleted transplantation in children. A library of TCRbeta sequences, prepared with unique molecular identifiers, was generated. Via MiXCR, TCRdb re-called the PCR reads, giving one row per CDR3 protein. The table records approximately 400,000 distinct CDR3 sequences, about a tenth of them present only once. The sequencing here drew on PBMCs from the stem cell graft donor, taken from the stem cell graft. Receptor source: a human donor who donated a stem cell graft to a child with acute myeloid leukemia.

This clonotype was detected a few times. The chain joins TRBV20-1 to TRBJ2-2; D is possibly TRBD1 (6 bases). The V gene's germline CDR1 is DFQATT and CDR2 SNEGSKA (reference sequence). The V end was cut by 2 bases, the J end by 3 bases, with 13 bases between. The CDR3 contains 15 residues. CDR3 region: CSARLGAIDTGELFF. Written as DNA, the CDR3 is TGCAGTGCTAGACTGGGGGCCATCGACACCGGGGAGCTGTTTTTT.

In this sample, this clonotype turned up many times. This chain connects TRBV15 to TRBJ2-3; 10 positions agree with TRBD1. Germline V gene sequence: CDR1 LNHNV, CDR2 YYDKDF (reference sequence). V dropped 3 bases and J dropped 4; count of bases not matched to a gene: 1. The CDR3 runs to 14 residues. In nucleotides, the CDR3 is TGTGCCACCAGCAGGACAGGGGGCGCAGATACGCAGTATTTT. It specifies CATSRTGGADTQYF.

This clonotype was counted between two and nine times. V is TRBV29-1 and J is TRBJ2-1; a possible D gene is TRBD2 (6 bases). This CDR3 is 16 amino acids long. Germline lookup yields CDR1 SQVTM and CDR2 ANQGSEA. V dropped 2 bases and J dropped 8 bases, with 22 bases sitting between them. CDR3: CSVERFERAGRDEQFF. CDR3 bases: TGCAGCGTTGAAAGGTTCGAGCGGGCCGGTCGGGATGAGCAGTTCTTC.

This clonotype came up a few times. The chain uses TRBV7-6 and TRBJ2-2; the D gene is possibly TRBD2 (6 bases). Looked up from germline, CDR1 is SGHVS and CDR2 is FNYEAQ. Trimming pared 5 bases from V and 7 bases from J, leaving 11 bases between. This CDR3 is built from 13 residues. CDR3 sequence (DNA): TGTGCCAGCAGCCGGGCGGGGAGCGGGGAGCTGTTTTTT. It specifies CASSRAGSGELFF. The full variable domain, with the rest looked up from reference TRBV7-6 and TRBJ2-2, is GAGVSQSPRYKVTKRGQDVALRCDPISGHVSLYWYRQALGQGPEFLTYFNYEAQQDKSGLPNDRFSAERPEGSISTLTIQRTEQRDSAMYRCASSRAGSGELFFGEGSRLTVL.

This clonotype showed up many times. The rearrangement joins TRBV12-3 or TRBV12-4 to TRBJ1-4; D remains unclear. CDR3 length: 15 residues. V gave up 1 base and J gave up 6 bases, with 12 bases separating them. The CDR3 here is CASSLVGGGDEKLFF. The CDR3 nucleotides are TGTGCCAGCAGTTTAGTAGGTGGAGGTGATGAAAAACTGTTTTTT.

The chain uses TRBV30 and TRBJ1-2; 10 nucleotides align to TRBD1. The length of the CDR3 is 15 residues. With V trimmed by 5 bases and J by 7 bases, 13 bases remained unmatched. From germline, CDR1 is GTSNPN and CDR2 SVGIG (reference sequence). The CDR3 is CAWDLGRDRGPGYTF. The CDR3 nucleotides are TGTGCCTGGGACCTAGGTCGGGACAGGGGACCTGGCTACACCTTC.

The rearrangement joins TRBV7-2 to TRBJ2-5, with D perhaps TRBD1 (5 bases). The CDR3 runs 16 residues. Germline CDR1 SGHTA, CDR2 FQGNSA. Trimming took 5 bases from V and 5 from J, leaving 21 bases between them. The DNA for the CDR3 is TGTGCCAGCAGCCCCCGCGTGGCAGGGTCGCGGGAGACCCAGTACTTC. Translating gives CASSPRVAGSRETQYF. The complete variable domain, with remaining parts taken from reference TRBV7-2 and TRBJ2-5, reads GAGVSQSPSNKVTEKGKDVELRCDPISGHTALYWYRQSLGQGLEFLIYFQGNSAPDKSGLPSDRFSAERTGGSVSTLTIQRTQQEDSAVYLCASSPRVAGSRETQYFGPGTRLLVL.

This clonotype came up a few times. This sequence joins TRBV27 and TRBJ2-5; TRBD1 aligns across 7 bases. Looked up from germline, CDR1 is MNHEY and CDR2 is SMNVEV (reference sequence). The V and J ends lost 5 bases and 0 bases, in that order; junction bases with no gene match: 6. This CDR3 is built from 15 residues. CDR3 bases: TGTGCCAGCAGTGGGATAGACAGGGACCAAGAGACCCAGTACTTC. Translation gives CASSGIDRDQETQYF.

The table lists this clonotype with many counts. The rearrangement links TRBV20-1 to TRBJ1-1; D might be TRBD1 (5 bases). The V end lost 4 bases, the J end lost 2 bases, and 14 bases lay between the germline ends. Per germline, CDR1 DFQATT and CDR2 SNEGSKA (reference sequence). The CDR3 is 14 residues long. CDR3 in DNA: TGCAGTGCTACCACAGCGGGACCAAACACTGAAGCTTTCTTT. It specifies CSATTAGPNTEAFF.

The CDR3 nucleotides read TGTGCCAGCAGCACGGACGGGACAGCCCATTTTCCCAAAAACATTCAGTACTTC. It yields the protein CASSTDGTAHFPKNIQYF. V gene TRBV11-1 combines with J gene TRBJ2-4, with TRBD1 matching 7 bases. The CDR3 has 18 residues. Germline lookup yields CDR1 SGHAT and CDR2 FQDESV (reference sequence). J was trimmed by 2 bases and V by 5 bases; bases with no gene match: 15.

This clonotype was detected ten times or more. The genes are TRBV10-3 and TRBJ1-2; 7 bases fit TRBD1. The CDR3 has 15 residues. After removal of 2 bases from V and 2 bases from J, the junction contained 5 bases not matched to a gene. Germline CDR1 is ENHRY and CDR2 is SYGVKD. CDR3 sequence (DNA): TGTGCCATCAGTGAGGAGACAGGGACCAACTATGGCTACACCTTC. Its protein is CAISEETGTNYGYTF.

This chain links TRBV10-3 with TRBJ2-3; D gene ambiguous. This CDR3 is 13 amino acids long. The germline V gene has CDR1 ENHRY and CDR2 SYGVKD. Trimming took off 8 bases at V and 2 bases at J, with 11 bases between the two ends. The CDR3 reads CAIGLPSTDTQYF. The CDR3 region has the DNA TGTGCCATCGGGTTACCCTCCACAGATACGCAGTATTTT.

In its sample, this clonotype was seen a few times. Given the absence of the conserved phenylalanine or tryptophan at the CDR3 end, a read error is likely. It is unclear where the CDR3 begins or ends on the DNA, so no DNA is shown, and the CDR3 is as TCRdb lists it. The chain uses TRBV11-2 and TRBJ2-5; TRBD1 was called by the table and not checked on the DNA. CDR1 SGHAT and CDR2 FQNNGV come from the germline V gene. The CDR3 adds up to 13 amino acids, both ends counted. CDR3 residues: CASRHRPHTPLVV.

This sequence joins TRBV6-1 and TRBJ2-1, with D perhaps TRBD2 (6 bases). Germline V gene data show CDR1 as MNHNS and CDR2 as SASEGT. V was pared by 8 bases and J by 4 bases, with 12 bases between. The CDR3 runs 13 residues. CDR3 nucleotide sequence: TGTGCCAGCTCTTGGGGGGTTTACAATGAGCAGTTCTTC. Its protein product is CASSWGVYNEQFF.

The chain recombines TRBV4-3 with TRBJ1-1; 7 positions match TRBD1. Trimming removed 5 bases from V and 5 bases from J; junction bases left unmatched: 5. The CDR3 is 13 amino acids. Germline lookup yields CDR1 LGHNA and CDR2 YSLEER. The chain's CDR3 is CASSSQQGTEAFF. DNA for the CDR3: TGCGCCAGCAGCTCACAACAGGGGACTGAAGCTTTCTTT.

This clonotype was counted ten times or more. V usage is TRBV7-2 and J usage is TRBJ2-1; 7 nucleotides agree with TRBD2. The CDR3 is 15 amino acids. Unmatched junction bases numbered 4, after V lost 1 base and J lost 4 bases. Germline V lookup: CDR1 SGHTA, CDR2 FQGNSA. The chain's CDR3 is CASSLGGSWYNEQFF. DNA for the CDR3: TGTGCCAGCAGCTTAGGCGGGAGTTGGTACAATGAGCAGTTCTTC.

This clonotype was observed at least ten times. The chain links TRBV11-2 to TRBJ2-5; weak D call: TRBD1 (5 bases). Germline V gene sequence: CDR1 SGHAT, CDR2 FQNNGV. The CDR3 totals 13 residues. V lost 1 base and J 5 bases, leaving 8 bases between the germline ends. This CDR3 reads CASSLVGPETQYF. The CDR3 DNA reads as TGTGCCAGCAGCTTAGTGGGGCCGGAGACCCAGTACTTC.

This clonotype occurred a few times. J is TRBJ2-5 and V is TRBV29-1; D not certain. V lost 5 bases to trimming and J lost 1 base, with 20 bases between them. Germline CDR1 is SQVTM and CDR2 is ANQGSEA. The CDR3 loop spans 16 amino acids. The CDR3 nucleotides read TGCAGCGTTTTCCAAGGCCAAATAGGCCCCCAAGAGACCCAGTACTTC. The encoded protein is CSVFQGQIGPQETQYF.

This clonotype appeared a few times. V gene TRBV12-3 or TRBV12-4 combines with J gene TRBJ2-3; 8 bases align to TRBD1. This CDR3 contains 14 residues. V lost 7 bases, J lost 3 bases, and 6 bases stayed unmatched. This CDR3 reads CASNGQGETDTQYF. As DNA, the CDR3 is TGTGCCAGCAACGGACAGGGAGAAACAGATACGCAGTATTTT.

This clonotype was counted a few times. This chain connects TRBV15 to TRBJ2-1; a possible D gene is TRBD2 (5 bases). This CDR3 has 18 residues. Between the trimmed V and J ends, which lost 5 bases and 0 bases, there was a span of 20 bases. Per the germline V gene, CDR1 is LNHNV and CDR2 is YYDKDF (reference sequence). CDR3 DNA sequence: TGTGCCACCAGCTCGTATCGGAGCGGATTAGCCTCCTACAATGAGCAGTTCTTC. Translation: CATSSYRSGLASYNEQFF.

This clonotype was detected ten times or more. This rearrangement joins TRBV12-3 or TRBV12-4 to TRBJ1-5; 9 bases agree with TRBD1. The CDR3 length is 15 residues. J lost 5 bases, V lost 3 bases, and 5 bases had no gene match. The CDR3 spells CASSFRTGEDQPQHF. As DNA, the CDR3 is TGTGCCAGCAGTTTTAGGACAGGGGAAGATCAGCCCCAGCATTTT.

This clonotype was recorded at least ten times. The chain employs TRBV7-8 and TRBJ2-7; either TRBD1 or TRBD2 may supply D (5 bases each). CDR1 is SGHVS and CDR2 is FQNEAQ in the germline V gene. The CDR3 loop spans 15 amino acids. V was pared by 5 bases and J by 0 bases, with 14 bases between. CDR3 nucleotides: TGTGCCAGCAGCCCTTACTCGGGGCCCTCCTACGAGCAGTACGTC. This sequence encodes CASSPYSGPSYEQYV.

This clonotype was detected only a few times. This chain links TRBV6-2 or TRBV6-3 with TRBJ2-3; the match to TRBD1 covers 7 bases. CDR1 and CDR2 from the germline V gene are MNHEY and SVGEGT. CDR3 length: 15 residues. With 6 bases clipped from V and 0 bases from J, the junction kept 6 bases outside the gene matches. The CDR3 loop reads CASRRQGKSTDTQYF. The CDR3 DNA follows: TGTGCCAGCAGGCGACAGGGCAAGAGCACAGATACGCAGTATTTT.

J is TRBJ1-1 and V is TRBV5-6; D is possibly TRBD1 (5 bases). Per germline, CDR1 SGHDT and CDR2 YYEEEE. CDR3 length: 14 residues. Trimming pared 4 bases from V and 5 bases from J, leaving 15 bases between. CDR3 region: CASSESGRVTEAFF. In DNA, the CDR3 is TGTGCCAGCAGCGAGTCAGGCAGGGTGACTGAAGCTTTCTTT.

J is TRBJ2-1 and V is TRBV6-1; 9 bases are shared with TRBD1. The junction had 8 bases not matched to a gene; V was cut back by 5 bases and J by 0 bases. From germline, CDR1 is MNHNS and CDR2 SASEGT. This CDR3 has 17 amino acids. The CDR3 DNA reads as TGTGCCAGCAGTCTTGGGACAGGGAGGGGCTCCTACAATGAGCAGTTCTTC. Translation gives CASSLGTGRGSYNEQFF.